This record covers a single T cell receptor beta chain. Its target is not known. TCRdb's copy holds only in-frame clones and misses some; the assay was immunoSEQ multiplex PCR. The table lists about 150,000 clones, about 93% of them singletons, with more than 3.5% in the top ten. The sample originates from a study of T cell responses to AZD1222 COVID-19 vaccine. Study-wide findings and caveats: Among the donors, most were white British and more were female, and clonal diversity was possibly underestimated.

There are 15 residues in the CDR3. The germline CDR1 and CDR2 sequences are MNHEY and SMNVEV (reference sequence). J gave up 8 bases and V 7 bases, and 11 bases lay outside the gene matches. The sample was peripheral blood, taken on day 0 of AZD1222 vaccination. The chain couples TRBV27 to TRBJ2-1; the match to TRBD2 covers 10 bases. This receptor was taken from an adult in good health. The DNA for the CDR3 is TGTGCCAGCAAGATCTGGGCTAGCGGGAGCCATGAGCAGTTCTTC. Its protein is CASKIWASGSHEQFF.